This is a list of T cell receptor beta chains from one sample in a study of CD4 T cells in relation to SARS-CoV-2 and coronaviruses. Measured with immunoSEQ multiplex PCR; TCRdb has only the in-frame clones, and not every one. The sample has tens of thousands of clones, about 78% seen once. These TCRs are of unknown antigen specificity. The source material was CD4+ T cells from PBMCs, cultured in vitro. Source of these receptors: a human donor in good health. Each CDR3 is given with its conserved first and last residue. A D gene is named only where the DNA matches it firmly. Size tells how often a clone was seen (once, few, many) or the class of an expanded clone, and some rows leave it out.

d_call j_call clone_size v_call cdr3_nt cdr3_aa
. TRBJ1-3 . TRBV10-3 TGTGCCATCAGTGATTCGAAGAGCTCTGGAAACACCATATATTTT CAISDSKSSGNTIYF
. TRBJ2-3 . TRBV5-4 TGTGCCAGCAGCTTCGGGCGTGGCAGGGGGGCAGATACGCAGTATTTT CASSFGRGRGADTQYF
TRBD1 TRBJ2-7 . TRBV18 TGTGCCAGCTCACCACGGACAGGGTTCCCTCTCGAGCAGTACTTC CASSPRTGFPLEQYF
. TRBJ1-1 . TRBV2 TGTGCCAGCAGTCCACGTCCAGGGGTGAACACTGAAGCTTTCTTT CASSPRPGVNTEAFF
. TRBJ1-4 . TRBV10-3 TGTGCCATCAGGGGCAGCCTTAATGAAAAACTGTTTTTT CAIRGSLNEKLFF
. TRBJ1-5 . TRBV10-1 TGCGCCAGCAGCGCCCGGGTTGAGGCTCTATATAGCAATCAGCCCCAGCATTTT CASSARVEALYSNQPQHF
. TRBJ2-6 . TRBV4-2 TGTGCCAGCAGCCAAGGGGGCCGCTTGAGCTCTGGGGCCAACGTCCTGACTTTC CASSQGGRLSSGANVLTF
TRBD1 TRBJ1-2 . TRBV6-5 TGTGCCACCAGACAGGGAGCGAACTATGGCTACACCTTC CATRQGANYGYTF
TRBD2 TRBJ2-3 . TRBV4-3 TGCGCCAGCAGCCCTGGATGGACTAGCGGGACCGCGTTTTTCGATACGCAGTATTTT CASSPGWTSGTAFFDTQYF
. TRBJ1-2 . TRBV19 TGTGCCAGTAGTCAAAGTTCGGGGGGCTACACCTTC CASSQSSGGYTF
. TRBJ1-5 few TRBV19 TGTGCCAGTAGCCGTACGGAGGTGGAAAGGCGCAATCAGCCCCAGCATTTT CASSRTEVERRNQPQHF
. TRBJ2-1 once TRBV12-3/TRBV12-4 TGTGCCAGCAGCCTTGTCAGAGGGGATGAGCAGTTCTTC CASSLVRGDEQFF
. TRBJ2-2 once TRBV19 TGTGCCAGTAGTATCCGGTGGGGGTCTTCCGGGGAGCTGTTTTTT CASSIRWGSSGELFF
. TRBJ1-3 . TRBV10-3 TGTGCCATCAGTGCAGTCACCCGCTCTGGAAACACCATATATTTT CAISAVTRSGNTIYF
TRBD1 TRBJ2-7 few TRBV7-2 TGTGCCAGCAGCGCTCAGGGGGAACGGGTCGACGAGCAGTACTTC CASSAQGERVDEQYF
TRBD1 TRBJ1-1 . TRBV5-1 TGCGCCAGCTCCAAAGGGGACAGGAACACTGAAGCTTTCTTT CASSKGDRNTEAFF
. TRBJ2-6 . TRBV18 TGTGCCAGCTCACCACAGGCGCCCCCTGGGGCCAACGTCCTGACTTTC CASSPQAPPGANVLTF
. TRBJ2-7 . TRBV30 TGTGCCTGGAGCATCTCAGGCGAGCAGTACTTC CAWSISGEQYF
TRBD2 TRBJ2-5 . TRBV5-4 TGTGCCAGCAGCCCGGGACTAGCGGAAGAGACCCAGTACTTC CASSPGLAEETQYF
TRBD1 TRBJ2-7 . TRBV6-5 TGTGCCAGCAGTTCTCCGGGACAGGGAACCCACGAGCAGTACTTC CASSSPGQGTHEQYF
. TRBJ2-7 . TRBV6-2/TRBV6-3 TGTGCCAGCAGTACCTCGGGACCCGACTACGAGCAGTACTTC CASSTSGPDYEQYF
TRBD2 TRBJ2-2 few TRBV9 TGTGCCAGCAGCGTGGGACTAGCGGGAGGTAACACCGGGGAGCTGTTTTTT CASSVGLAGGNTGELFF
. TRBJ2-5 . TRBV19 TGTGCCAGTAGTACGGACTTGGCCACCCAGTACTTC CASSTDLATQYF
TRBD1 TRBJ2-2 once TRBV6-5 TGTGCCAGCAGGGAGGACAGGCTGACCGGGGAGCTGTTTTTT CASREDRLTGELFF
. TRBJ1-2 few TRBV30 TGTGCCTGGAGTGCAGAGGGAACATACTCGGGTGGCTACACCTTC CAWSAEGTYSGGYTF
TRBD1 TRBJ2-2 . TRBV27 TGTGCCAGCAGCTTTTATTCAGGGGGAAACACCGGGGAGCTGTTTTTT CASSFYSGGNTGELFF
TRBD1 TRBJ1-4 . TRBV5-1 TGCGCCAGCAGCGGGGGGACAGGGGGTCTTGAAAAACTGTTTTTT CASSGGTGGLEKLFF